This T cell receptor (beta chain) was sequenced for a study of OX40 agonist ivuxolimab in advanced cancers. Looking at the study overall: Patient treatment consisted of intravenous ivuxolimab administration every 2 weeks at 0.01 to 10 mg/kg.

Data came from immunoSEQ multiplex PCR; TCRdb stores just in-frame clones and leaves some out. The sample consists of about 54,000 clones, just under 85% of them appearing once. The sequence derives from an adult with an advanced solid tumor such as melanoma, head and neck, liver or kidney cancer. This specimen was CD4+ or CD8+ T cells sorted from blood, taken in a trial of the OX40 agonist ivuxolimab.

For the CDR3, the DNA is TGTGCCAGCAGCCCACGAACCAGTTCATACTCTGGGGCCAACGTCCTGACTTTC. Translation: CASSPRTSSYSGANVLTF. This rearrangement joins TRBV11-3 to TRBJ2-6; D uncertain. The CDR3 loop spans 18 amino acids. The V and J ends lost 5 bases and 0 bases respectively, with 17 bases between them. In germline, CDR1 is SGHNT, CDR2 YENEEA.